The clone carrying this TCR beta chain was counted ten times or more. Using RNA transcripts as the source, TCR beta CDR3 regions were amplified. The TCR CDR3 was amplified in a first-round RT-PCR using the HTBI primer set. In TCRdb, the multiplex PCR reads were re-called with MiXCR into one record per CDR3 protein. The sample has 500,000 to 650,000 distinct CDR3 sequences; approximately 15% are singletons. The source of the sample is a study of T cells in Graves' hyperthyroidism and ophthalmopathy. CDR3 length: 17 amino acids. The ends were cut back, 5 bases at V and 1 base at J, with 21 bases in the middle. Germline V gives CDR1 SEHNR, CDR2 FQNEAQ (reference sequence).

Sequenced: blood. This sequence was found in a woman between 45 and 60 years old with Graves' ophthalmopathy. This chain links TRBV7-9 with TRBJ2-7; a possible D gene is TRBD2 (6 bases). The CDR3 bases are TGTGCCAGCAGCACCCCGAGCTTCGCTAGCGCATCCTACGAGCAGTACTTC. Translated, it gives CASSTPSFASASYEQYF.